This T cell receptor beta chain was identified in a study of tumor-infiltrating lymphocytes in primary liver carcinoma listed by TCRdb under 2017. Describing the broader study: The five patients, three men and two women aged 30 to 69 years, had hepatocellular carcinoma (four) or combined HCC and intrahepatic cholangiocarcinoma (one). Agilent mRNA microarray profiling was performed on the approximately 26 tumor region samples to relate TCRbeta repertoire diversity to the local molecular phenotype. TCRbeta repertoire sequencing covered approximately 35 specimens from 5 patients: some 25 tumor regions, 5 adjacent noncancerous liver tissues and 5 peripheral blood samples. The study combined TCRbeta repertoire sequencing, expression microarrays and whole-exome sequencing across five regions of each liver tumor, with adjacent normal tissue and blood. Repertoires from technical replicates were highly reproducible, with mean shared-clone rates roughly 0.86 and correlation coefficients above 0.98. The tumors of the five patients were staged as T1-T3 N0M0, with maximum diameters ranging from roughly 4 to 10 cm. Each sample produced about 3.5 to 7.13 million productive TCRbeta reads, and read depth showed no significant difference between tissue types. Study-wide conclusions, independent of this receptor: Because only the TCR beta chain was sequenced and unpaired alpha chains were not captured, true repertoire diversity is likely underestimated. With just a few patients in the study, the authors point out that the findings should be validated in a larger study. Comparison of CD4+ and CD8+ T cell repertoires was precluded by the use of bulk unsorted samples. A significantly larger repertoire fraction was made up by the top 250 clones in tumors than in blood (p = 0.039). Only about 8-24% of top clones were present in all five regions of a tumor, suggesting spatial heterogeneity of tumor-infiltrating T cells. Repertoire overlap was higher between tumor regions (mean roughly 35%) than tumor-adjacent (around 17%) or tumor-blood (approximately 14%) pairs, consistent with antigen-driven expansion.

Total RNA and DNA were co-extracted from around 20-30 mg of bulk tissue with the AllPrep DNA/RNA mini kit, without cell sorting. A handful of patients with histopathologically diagnosed primary liver carcinoma underwent surgical resection in China between November 2015 and March 2016. Chronic HBV infection was present in the patients, and the patients were treatment-naive at sampling. Each tumor was sampled at five spatially separated regions: the tumor centre plus the superior, inferior, left-lateral and right-lateral poles. Histological examination found more than 90% viable tumor cells in every tumor sample. Fresh tumor and adjacent tissue pieces were bisected; one half was stored in RNAlater at -80°C, the other sent for histology. TCRbeta-specific cDNA was reverse-transcribed from roughly 500 ng total RNA using a constant-region primer and ProtoScript II reverse transcriptase. Construction of the TCRbeta libraries relied on three nested rounds of multiplex PCR, following a slightly modified ARM-PCR procedure. Sample barcodes and Illumina adapters were attached in a final 25-cycle PCR using Deep VentR polymerase. Amplicons of 200-500 bp were gel-purified with a QIAquick gel extraction kit before sequencing. The TCRbeta amplicons were sequenced with 250-bp paired-end reads on an Illumina HiSeq 2500. From the authors' description of their analysis: To recover full CDR3 sequences, reads were quality-trimmed using Trimmomatic v0.33 and paired reads were then merged using FLASH v1.2.11. MiGEC v1.2.1b assigned V, D and J germline segments to the rearranged TCRbeta sequences. VDJtools v1.0.0 computed clonotype statistics and Shannon-Wiener diversity indices. Except for diversity analysis, only each sample's 250 most abundant clonotypes were used in subsequent analyses to reduce sampling bias. The public sequencing data were trimmed at Q25 with fastp and processed into clonotypes with MiXCR by TCRdb, which kept only in-frame beta chains. Duplicate CDR3 protein sequences are folded into a single record with the most common DNA and genes. The V and J calls were determined by TCRdb, not by the authors. The table for this sample lists about 100,000 distinct CDR3 sequences; 55% to 75% of them were counted only once. More than 8% of the sample comes from the top ten.

About this clonotype: The antigen it binds to is not known. At one end, the junction sequence differs from germline, possibly due to a read error.

Sequencing input: liver tumor tissue from sampling region 5. Reading the label with the study, this specimen's cell subset or site is: tumor region T5, tumor centre. This receptor was taken from a woman aged 55-69 years with primary liver carcinoma and hepatitis B virus infection.

The nucleotides are TGTGCCAACAGTTTAACGCCTGGGGGCACAGATACGCAGTATTTT. Its translation reads: CANSLTPGGTDTQYF. Recombination joined TRBV28 with TRBJ2-3; the D gene is unclear. For CDR1 and CDR2, the germline V gene lists MDHEN and SYDVKM. The CDR3, cysteine through phenylalanine, is 15 amino acids long. The read is trimmed to its CDR3 DNA, 45 bases read in frame from base 1.